This note documents a single TCR beta chain sequence. This clone was counted only a few times. Its antigen remains unidentified. Per-base qualities were not stored, and no clone one base away is much larger. The CDR3 regions of human TCRbeta chains were subjected to immunosequencing. From the authors' description of their analysis: TCRs in the repertoires were matched against a reference library of SARS-CoV-2-specific TCRs that had been generated with the MIRA antigen-specificity platform. Breadth meant the fraction of unique TCRs that were SARS-CoV-2-associated, whereas depth meant the fraction of total T cells that were SARS-CoV-2-associated. Using the MIRA data, each spike-specific TCR was mapped to the spike region that the TCR reacts to and placed in a CD4 or CD8 class. Log10-transformed breadth and depth values were compared by one-way ANOVA with Sidak's multiple comparisons tests. TCRdb carries this immuneACCESS record with in-frame sequences only. Its versions omit some clonotypes, under half of them owing to an unresolved V gene in the studies checked, with the rest unexplained. V and J calls and clone size are copied from that table; D and trimming were computed from the DNA. The sample profile shows under 200,000 clones; 92% of them were found once. The ten largest clones capture around 4.6% of the sample.

This sample was taken from a study of T cell responses to AZD1222 COVID-19 vaccine (dated by TCRdb to about 2021). Context from the whole study: A total of under 250 trial participants underwent TCR sequencing, of whom roughly 210 had received two doses of AZD1222 and about 26 had received two doses of the MenACWY control vaccine. Trial participants were enrolled by age into 18-55, 56-69 and 70-plus year subgroups, with 148, 28 and 57 TCR-sequenced participants respectively. Broader findings and caveats from the paper: Nearly half of unique spike-specific TCRs reportedly recognized epitopes outside regions mutated in the B.1.351 and B.1.1.7 variants. A significant rise in spike-specific TCR breadth and depth was observed after two AZD1222 doses relative to day 0 and relative to MenACWY recipients. The 56-69-year group was small, and its depth increase did not reach significance, likely because of low power. CD4 TCRs associated with the vaccine covered the entire spike protein, and the dominant responses were in regions 160-218 and 743-854. Participants were mostly white British and included more females than males, and it was suggested by the authors that clonal diversity may have been underestimated. Conclusions about previously exposed vaccinees are limited because only five to seven AZD1222 recipients were SARS-CoV-2 seropositive at baseline. No day 14 peak-response samples were available, so repertoires were characterized only after the peak T cell response.

The CDR3 goes from the cysteine to the phenylalanine over 11 residues. Left in the record is the CDR3 DNA by itself, 33 bases read in frame from the first base. The germline V gene encodes CDR1 LNHDA and CDR2 SQIVND (reference sequence). Cut back by 5 bases and 4 bases, the V and J ends lie 5 bases apart. Explained via the paper, the time point label denotes: baseline before first vaccination. The label giving this sample's treatment or condition can be read as: meningococcal conjugate vaccine given as trial control. Vaccinee samples were obtained from the UK trials COV001 and COV002, which included a single-blind randomized controlled phase 2/3 trial of AZD1222 (ChAdOx1 nCoV-19) in healthy adults. For TCRbeta chain sequencing, PBMC samples from trial participants were taken at day 0 and at day 28 after the second dose.

This sequence was found in an adult in good health. The chain links TRBV19 with TRBJ1-2, with no reliable assignment of the D segment. The specimen was peripheral blood, collected on day 0 of MenACWY control vaccination. The CDR3 amino acid sequence is: CASSRTYGYTF. The nucleotide sequence is TGTGCCAGTAGTCGGACCTATGGCTACACCTTC.